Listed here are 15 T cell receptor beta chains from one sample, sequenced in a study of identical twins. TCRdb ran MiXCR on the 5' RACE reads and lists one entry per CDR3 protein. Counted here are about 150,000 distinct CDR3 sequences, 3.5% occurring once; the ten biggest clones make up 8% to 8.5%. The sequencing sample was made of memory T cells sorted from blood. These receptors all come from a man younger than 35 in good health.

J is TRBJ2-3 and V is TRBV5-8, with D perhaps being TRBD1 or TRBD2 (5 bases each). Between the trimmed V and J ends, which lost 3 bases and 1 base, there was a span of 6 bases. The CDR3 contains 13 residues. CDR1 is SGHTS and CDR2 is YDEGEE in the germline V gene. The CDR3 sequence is CASSWDGTDTQYF. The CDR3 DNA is TGTGCCAGCAGCTGGGACGGCACAGATACGCAGTATTTT.

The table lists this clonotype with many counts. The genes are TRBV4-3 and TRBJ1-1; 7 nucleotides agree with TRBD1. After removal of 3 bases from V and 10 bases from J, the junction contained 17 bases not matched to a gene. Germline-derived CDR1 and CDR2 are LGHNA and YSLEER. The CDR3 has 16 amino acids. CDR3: CASSHDIGLPNRGAFF. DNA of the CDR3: TGCGCCAGCAGCCACGATATAGGGCTCCCGAACAGGGGAGCTTTCTTT.

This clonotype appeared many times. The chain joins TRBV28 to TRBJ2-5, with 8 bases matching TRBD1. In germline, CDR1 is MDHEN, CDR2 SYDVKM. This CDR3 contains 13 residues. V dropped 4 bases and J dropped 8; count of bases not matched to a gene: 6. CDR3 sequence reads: CASSSGQALTQYF. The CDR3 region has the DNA TGTGCCAGCAGTTCGGGACAGGCACTTACCCAGTACTTC.

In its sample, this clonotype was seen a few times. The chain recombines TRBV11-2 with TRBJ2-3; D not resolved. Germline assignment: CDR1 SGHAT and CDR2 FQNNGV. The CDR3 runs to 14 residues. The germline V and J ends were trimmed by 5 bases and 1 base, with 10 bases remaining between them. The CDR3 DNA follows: TGTGCCAGCAGCGTTTCCGGCGGCACAGATACGCAGTATTTT. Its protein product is CASSVSGGTDTQYF. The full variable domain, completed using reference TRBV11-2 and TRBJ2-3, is EAGVAQSPRYKIIEKRQSVAFWCNPISGHATLYWYQQILGQGPKLLIQFQNNGVVDDSQLPKDRFSAERLKGVDSTLKIQPAKLEDSAVYLCASSVSGGTDTQYFGPGTRLTVL.

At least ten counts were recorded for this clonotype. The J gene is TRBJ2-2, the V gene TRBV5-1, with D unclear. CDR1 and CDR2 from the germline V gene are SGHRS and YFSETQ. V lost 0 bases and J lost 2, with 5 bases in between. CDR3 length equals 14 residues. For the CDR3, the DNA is TGCGCCAGCAGCTTGGCCTTAAACACCGGGGAGCTGTTTTTT. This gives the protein CASSLALNTGELFF.

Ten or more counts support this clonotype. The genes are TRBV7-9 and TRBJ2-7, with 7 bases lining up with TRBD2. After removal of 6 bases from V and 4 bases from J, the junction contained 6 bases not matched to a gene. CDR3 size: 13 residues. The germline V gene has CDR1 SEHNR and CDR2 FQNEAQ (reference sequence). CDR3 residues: CASRGGWAYEQYF. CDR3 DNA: TGTGCCAGCAGGGGAGGGTGGGCATACGAGCAGTACTTC.

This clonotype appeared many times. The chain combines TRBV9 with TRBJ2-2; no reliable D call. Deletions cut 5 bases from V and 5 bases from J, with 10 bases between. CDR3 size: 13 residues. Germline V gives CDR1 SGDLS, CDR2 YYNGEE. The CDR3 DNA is TGTGCCAGCAGACCGCAAGAGACCGGGGAGCTGTTTTTT. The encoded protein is CASRPQETGELFF.

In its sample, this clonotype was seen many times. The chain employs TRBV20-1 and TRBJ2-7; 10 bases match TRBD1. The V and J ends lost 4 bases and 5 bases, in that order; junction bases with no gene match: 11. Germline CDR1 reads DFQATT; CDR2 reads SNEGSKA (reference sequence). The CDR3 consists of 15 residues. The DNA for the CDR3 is TGCAGTGCTATCCCCTCCCCGGGACAGGGGAACGAGCAGTACTTC. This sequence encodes CSAIPSPGQGNEQYF.

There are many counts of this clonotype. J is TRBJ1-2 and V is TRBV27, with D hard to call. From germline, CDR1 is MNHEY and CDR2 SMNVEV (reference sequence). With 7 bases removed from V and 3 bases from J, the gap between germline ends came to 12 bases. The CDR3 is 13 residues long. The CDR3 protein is CASKGLDYYGYTF. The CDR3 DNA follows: TGTGCCAGCAAGGGTCTTGATTACTATGGCTACACCTTC.

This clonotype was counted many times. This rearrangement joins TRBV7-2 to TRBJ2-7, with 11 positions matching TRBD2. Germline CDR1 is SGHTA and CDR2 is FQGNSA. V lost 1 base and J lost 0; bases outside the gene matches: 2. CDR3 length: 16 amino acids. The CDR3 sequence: CASSLVAGGTSYEQYF. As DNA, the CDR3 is TGTGCCAGCAGCTTAGTAGCGGGAGGGACCTCCTACGAGCAGTACTTC.

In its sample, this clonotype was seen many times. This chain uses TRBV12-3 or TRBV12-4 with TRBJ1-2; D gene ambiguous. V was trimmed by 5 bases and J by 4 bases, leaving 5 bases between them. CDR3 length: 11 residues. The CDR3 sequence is CASSDTYGYTF. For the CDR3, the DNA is TGTGCCAGCAGTGACACCTATGGCTACACCTTC.

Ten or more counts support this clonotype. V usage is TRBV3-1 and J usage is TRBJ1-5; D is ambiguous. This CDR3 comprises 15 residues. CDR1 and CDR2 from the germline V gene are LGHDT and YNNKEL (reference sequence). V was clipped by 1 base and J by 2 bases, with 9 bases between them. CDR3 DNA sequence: TGTGCCAGCAGCCAAGTCGGCGGGGGCAATCAGCCCCAGCATTTT. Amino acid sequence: CASSQVGGGNQPQHF. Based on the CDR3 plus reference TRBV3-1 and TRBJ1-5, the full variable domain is DTAVSQTPKYLVTQMGNDKSIKCEQNLGHDTMYWYKQDSKKFLKIMFSYNNKELIINETVPNRFSPKSPDKAHLNLHINSLELGDSAVYFCASSQVGGGNQPQHFGDGTRLSIL.

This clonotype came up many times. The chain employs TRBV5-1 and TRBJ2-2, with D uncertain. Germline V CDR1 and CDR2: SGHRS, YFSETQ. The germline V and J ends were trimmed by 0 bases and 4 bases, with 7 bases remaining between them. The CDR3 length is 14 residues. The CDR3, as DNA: TGCGCCAGCAGCTTGGCCATAGGCACCGGGGAGCTGTTTTTT. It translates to CASSLAIGTGELFF.

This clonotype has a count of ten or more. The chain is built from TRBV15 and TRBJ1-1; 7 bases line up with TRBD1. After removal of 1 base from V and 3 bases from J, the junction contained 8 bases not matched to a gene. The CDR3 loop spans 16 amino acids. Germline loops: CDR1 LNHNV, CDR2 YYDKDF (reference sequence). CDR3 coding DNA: TGTGCCACCAGCAGAGGACCGACAGGGTTTGACACTGAAGCTTTCTTT. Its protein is CATSRGPTGFDTEAFF.

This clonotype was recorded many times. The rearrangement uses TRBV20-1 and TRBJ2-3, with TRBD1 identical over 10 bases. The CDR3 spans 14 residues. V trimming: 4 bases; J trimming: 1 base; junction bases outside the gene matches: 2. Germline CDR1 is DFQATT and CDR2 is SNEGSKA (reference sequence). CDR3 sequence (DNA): TGCAGTGCTATGACAGGGGGCGGCACAGATACGCAGTATTTT. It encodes CSAMTGGGTDTQYF.